One and the same sample provided the 2 T cell receptor beta chains below, sequenced in a study of cytomegalovirus exposure and HLA in healthy donors. The primer mix had 60 Vbeta and 13 Jbeta primers. The repertoire was sequenced with immunoSEQ multiplex PCR; TCRdb's copy has only in-frame clones and lacks some. This sample yields over 100,000 clones, of which 79% are seen a single time; 0.9% to 1.2% belongs to the top ten. The sequencing sample was made of PBMCs. These receptors were obtained from a male donor in good health and CMV-seronegative.

The rearrangement uses TRBV7-2 and TRBJ1-1; 7 bases fit TRBD1. Losses at the gene ends were 5 bases for V and 6 bases for J; bases not matched to a gene: 12. This CDR3 is 15 amino acids long. CDR1 SGHTA and CDR2 FQGNSA come from the germline V gene. CDR3 in DNA: TGTGCCAGCAGCCCGGGGACAGCTCAGACTCCTGAAGCTTTCTTT. Encoded protein: CASSPGTAQTPEAFF.

The chain joins TRBV4-3 to TRBJ2-1, with 7 nucleotides matching TRBD1. The CDR3 sequence is 16 residues long. The V and J ends lost 0 bases and 3 bases, in that order; junction bases with no gene match: 5. In germline, CDR1 is LGHNA, CDR2 YSLEER. CDR3 nucleotide sequence: TGCGCCAGCAGCCAAGAGCAGGGGGATCTCTACAATGAGCAGTTCTTC. Translating gives CASSQEQGDLYNEQFF.